The source of this T cell receptor (beta chain) is a study of neurological immune-mediated disorders (dated by TCRdb to about 2019). Study-level background: Peripheral blood TCR-beta repertoires from patients with HTLV-I-associated myelopathy (HAM/TSP), patients with multiple sclerosis, and healthy controls were compared in the study using UMI-based sequencing. Longitudinal samples, technical triplicates and paired sorted CD4+ and CD8+ T-cell subsets, alongside PBMC samples, were included among the 106 TCR-beta libraries. Longitudinal HAM/TSP and healthy donors were sampled at 3 time-points each (about 3-40 month intervals). The cohort included approximately 68 subjects: approximately 14 with HAM/TSP, some 34 with multiple sclerosis, and 20 healthy controls. Beyond this particular receptor, the publication reports: No identical CDR3 amino acid sequences were found to be shared among expanded clones across subjects, suggesting that TCR-beta repertoires were private in all groups. TCR clonal expansion was highest in HAM/TSP patients and lowest in MS patients, with MS patients falling below even healthy controls.

According to the study, the label for this sample's time point signals: longitudinal time-point 1 (baseline). Libraries from unsorted PBMCs were made from 2 million PBMCs kept in RNAlater at -80 degrees C until RNA extraction. Peripheral blood was subjected to Ficoll-Hypaque density gradient centrifugation to isolate PBMCs, which were then cryopreserved in liquid nitrogen. This clonotype was found many times. Its cognate antigen has yet to be identified. Per-base quality was not reported, and no clone a single base away is much larger than it. cDNA was synthesized by template-switch 5'RACE using a primer carrying a 10-nucleotide random unique molecular identifier by which each TCR transcript was tagged. Every sequencing run yielded over 170 million TCR-beta sequences covering 15-18 subjects. The RNeasy kit was used for extraction of total RNA. The KAPA Real-time Library Amplification kit was used to amplify TCR-beta VDJ regions with primers targeting the TCR constant region and the 5'RACE anchor. Sample indexes and Illumina adaptors were added in a first PCR, and a second PCR then increased library yield. After purification with Ampure beads, the TCR product of roughly 650 bp was size-selected on a 2% E-gel SizeSelection system. Before pooling, libraries had their quality checked on a Bioanalyzer, their concentration measured with Qubit, and their quantity determined with the Kapa Library Quantification kit. An Illumina HiSeq 2500 was used to sequence the libraries paired-end at 2 x 150 bp. To increase sequence diversity, about 25-31% phiX was spiked into each library pool. In the paper's pipeline: Quality-filtered reads were processed with the UMI-based MiGEC pipeline, which removed over 85% of raw TCR sequences during error correction. IMGT germline references were used for aligning VDJ genes, and each clonotype was defined as a unique CDR3 amino acid sequence together with its V-J genes. Clonal expansion, Shannon diversity and CDR3 relatedness (CalcPairwiseDistances, ClusterSamples) were evaluated with VDJtools, and phylogenetic trees were built with CLCbio workbench. Using coefficient-of-variation modelling across technical triplicates, the study counted a clone as expanded if it had at least 8 unique UMIs. The public sequencing data were trimmed at Q25 with fastp and processed into clonotypes with MiXCR by TCRdb, which kept only in-frame beta chains. Each record represents a unique CDR3 protein, reported with the most common genes and DNA among its rows. These V and J calls rely on TCRdb rather than the paper's analysis. Counted in this sample were around 60,000 distinct CDR3 sequences; approximately 11% of them appeared once. The ten largest account for 6.6% of the sample.

V and J lose 0 bases and 4 bases, and a span of 10 bases separates them. From the cysteine up to the phenylalanine, the CDR3 has a length of 14 residues. Only the CDR3 portion is preserved as DNA: 42 bases, with reading frame beginning at the first base. The germline V gene provides CDR1 SGDLS and CDR2 YYNGEE. This TCR was sampled from a male donor with HTLV-1-associated myelopathy (HAM/TSP). The sequenced sample was PBMCs. The sequence is built from TRBV9 and TRBJ1-1; possibly the D gene is TRBD1, per 5 matching bases. The CDR3 here reads CASSVVGGSTEAFF. The DNA is as follows: TGTGCCAGCAGCGTAGTGGGGGGATCCACTGAAGCTTTCTTT.